These 27 T cell receptor beta chains came from one sample sequenced in a study of blood T cell repertoires in COVID-19. The protocol was immunoSEQ multiplex PCR, while the TCRdb copy is restricted to in-frame clones and leaves out a portion. The sample includes about 280,000 clones, 85% of them seen just once. Input material: PBMCs or T cells enriched from blood (not recorded which). Receptors were obtained from a woman in her fifties or sixties who had recovered from COVID-19.

The chain is built from TRBV11-2 and TRBJ2-1; 11 nucleotides align to TRBD2. The germline gives CDR1 SGHAT, CDR2 FQNNGV. Germline trimming cut 4 bases from V and 4 bases from J; bases unmatched to any gene: 6. The CDR3 is 16 residues long. The CDR3 protein is CASSSGGTSGYNEQFF. CDR3 nucleotide sequence: TGTGCCAGCAGCTCAGGGGGGACTAGCGGATACAATGAGCAGTTCTTC.

The CDR3 spells CASKTGQGESYEQYF. The CDR3 nucleotides read TGTGCCAGCAAAACGGGACAGGGGGAATCCTACGAGCAGTACTTC. The chain joins TRBV21-1 to TRBJ2-7; the table names TRBD1, a call not compared with the DNA. TRBV21-1 is recorded as a pseudogene. The CDR3 has 15 residues.

V is TRBV7-9 and J is TRBJ2-5; 8 bases align to TRBD2. CDR3 length: 15 residues. From germline, CDR1 is SEHNR and CDR2 FQNEAQ (reference sequence). With V trimmed by 5 bases and J by 0 bases, 5 bases remained unmatched. This CDR3 is CASSLTSGDQETQYF. The CDR3 DNA sequence: TGTGCCAGCAGCCTTACTAGCGGAGACCAAGAGACCCAGTACTTC.

The gene calls are TRBV3-1 (or the pseudogene TRBV3-2) and TRBJ1-5; tentative D call: TRBD1 (5 bases). With 5 bases removed from V and 5 bases from J, the gap between germline ends came to 13 bases. This CDR3 has 14 residues. Germline values: CDR1 LGHDT, CDR2 YNNKEL (reference sequence). The CDR3 sequence is CASSLGVRDQPQHF. In DNA form, the CDR3 reads TGTGCCAGCAGCTTAGGGGTTCGCGATCAGCCCCAGCATTTT.

The V gene is TRBV10-3, the J gene TRBJ1-5; TRBD1 matches at 12 bases. V shed 0 bases and J 4 bases; nucleotides not matched to a gene: 7. CDR3 length: 18 residues. The germline V gene has CDR1 ENHRY and CDR2 SYGVKD. The CDR3 DNA reads TGTGCCATCAGTGAGTCACCTACGGGACAGGGGGCTAATCAGCCCCAGCATTTT. It specifies CAISESPTGQGANQPQHF.

The count of this clone is one. V gene TRBV9 combines with J gene TRBJ1-1; D not certain. V lost 0 bases to trimming and J lost 1 base, with 10 bases between them. Per germline, CDR1 SGDLS and CDR2 YYNGEE. The CDR3 is 15 amino acids. The CDR3 bases are TGTGCCAGCAGCGTAGCGGGGATGGCGAACACTGAAGCTTTCTTT. This translates into CASSVAGMANTEAFF. Looking up the rest from reference TRBV9 and TRBJ1-1 gives the full variable domain: DSGVTQTPKHLITATGQRVTLRCSPRSGDLSVYWYQQSLDQGLQFLIQYYNGEERAKGNILERFSAQQFPDLHSELNLSSLELGDSALYFCASSVAGMANTEAFFGQGTRLTVV.

This chain joins TRBV5-1 and TRBJ1-3; 7 nucleotides match TRBD1. Germline values: CDR1 SGHRS, CDR2 YFSETQ. The V segment lost 0 bases and the J segment 1 base; nucleotides outside the gene matches: 4. The CDR3 is 16 amino acids. The CDR3 coding sequence is TGCGCCAGCAGCTTGGCCGCGACAGGGTCTGGAAACACCATATATTTT. Translated: CASSLAATGSGNTIYF.

The rearrangement uses TRBV4-1 and TRBJ1-2; possible D gene TRBD1, 5 bases. Germline loops: CDR1 MGHRA, CDR2 YSYEKL. Trimming took 1 base from V and 1 from J, leaving 22 bases between them. The CDR3 is 19 amino acids. The CDR3 DNA reads TGCGCCAGCAGCCAAGGGCAGGGTAAAGTCCTGGACCGTAACTATGGCTACACCTTC. Translating it yields CASSQGQGKVLDRNYGYTF.

In nucleotides, the CDR3 is TGCGCCAGCAGTAAGGATCCGGGGGTTCCTGAAGCTTTCTTT. It encodes CASSKDPGVPEAFF. The J gene is TRBJ1-1, the V gene TRBV5-1, with TRBD1 as a possible D gene (5 bases). V lost 5 bases, J lost 6 bases, and 17 bases lay in between. The CDR3 totals 14 residues. Germline assignment: CDR1 SGHRS and CDR2 YFSETQ.

This chain links TRBV5-4 with TRBJ2-5, with TRBD2 as a possible D gene (6 bases). The CDR3 has 13 amino acids. Germline CDR1 is SGHNT and CDR2 is YYREEE (reference sequence). V lost 0 bases to trimming and J lost 7 bases, with 10 bases between them. Here the CDR3 reads CASSLETAGTQYF. DNA of the CDR3: TGTGCCAGCAGCTTGGAGACAGCGGGGACCCAGTACTTC.

The chain couples TRBV7-6 to TRBJ1-1; no reliable D call. The CDR3 sequence is 14 residues long. CDR1 SGHVS and CDR2 FNYEAQ come from the germline V gene. The ends were cut back, 5 bases at V and 1 base at J, with 11 bases in the middle. The CDR3 DNA is TGTGCCAGCAGCCTCCTCAGGCAGAACACTGAAGCTTTCTTT. This codes for CASSLLRQNTEAFF.

This rearrangement joins TRBV7-6 to TRBJ1-6; no clear D gene. The CDR3 has 15 amino acids. V shed 2 bases and J shed 5 bases, with 10 bases lying between them. CDR1 and CDR2 (germline): SGHVS, FNYEAQ. The chain's CDR3 is CASSLSSPDNSPLHF. The CDR3 DNA is TGTGCCAGCAGCTTATCCTCGCCGGATAATTCACCCCTCCACTTT. The whole variable domain, remainder taken from reference TRBV7-6 and TRBJ1-6, is GAGVSQSPRYKVTKRGQDVALRCDPISGHVSLYWYRQALGQGPEFLTYFNYEAQQDKSGLPNDRFSAERPEGSISTLTIQRTEQRDSAMYRCASSLSSPDNSPLHFGNGTRLTVT.

The chain carries TRBV12-3 or TRBV12-4 and TRBJ2-5; 9 nucleotides match TRBD2. V lost 6 bases, J lost 5 bases, and 4 bases stayed unmatched. CDR3 length: 13 amino acids. The CDR3 reads CASSAGTSETQYF. The CDR3 coding sequence is TGTGCCAGCAGCGCCGGGACTAGCGAGACCCAGTACTTC.

V and J are TRBV6-5 and TRBJ1-2; TRBD1 might be the D (6 bases). In germline, CDR1 is MNHEY, CDR2 SVGAGI. V gave up 7 bases and J gave up 2 bases, with 14 bases separating them. The CDR3 sequence is 14 residues long. The CDR3 protein is CASTGTQENYGYTF. The CDR3 DNA reads TGTGCCAGCACGGGGACACAGGAAAACTATGGCTACACCTTC.

J is TRBJ1-1 and V is TRBV19; D may be TRBD1 (6 bases). CDR1 and CDR2 (germline): LNHDA, SQIVND (reference sequence). The V and J ends lost 5 bases and 2 bases respectively, with 21 bases between them. The CDR3 contains 17 residues. The CDR3 protein is CASSVRTFRGRNTEAFF. In DNA form, the CDR3 reads TGTGCCAGTAGTGTTCGAACTTTCAGGGGAAGAAACACTGAAGCTTTCTTT.

The V and J genes are TRBV12-3 or TRBV12-4 and TRBJ1-1; tentative D call: TRBD1 (5 bases). The CDR3 totals 13 residues. V lost 6 bases to trimming and J lost 1 base, with 9 bases between them. CDR3 sequence (DNA): TGTGCCAGCAGGGAAACAGGGAACACTGAAGCTTTCTTT. Amino acid sequence: CASRETGNTEAFF.

V gene TRBV10-3 combines with J gene TRBJ2-7; TRBD1 aligns across 11 bases. Looked up from germline, CDR1 is ENHRY and CDR2 is SYGVKD. This CDR3 has 15 amino acids. V shed 4 bases, J shed 2 bases, and the junction held 4 bases outside the gene matches. CDR3 region: CAISGGTGGTYEQYF. As DNA, the CDR3 is TGTGCCATCAGTGGGGGGACAGGGGGGACCTACGAGCAGTACTTC.

This clone was seen a single time. The V call is TRBV12-3 or TRBV12-4, the J call TRBJ1-1, with D possibly being TRBD1 (5 bases). CDR3 length: 13 residues. The ends were cut back, 4 bases at V and 4 bases at J, with 10 bases in the middle. The CDR3 DNA sequence: TGTGCCAGCAGTTGGGGCAGGGTCACTGAAGCTTTCTTT. This translates into CASSWGRVTEAFF.

The rearrangement joins TRBV19 to TRBJ1-5; D possibly corresponds to TRBD1 (6 bases). The CDR3 has 15 amino acids. CDR1 LNHDA and CDR2 SQIVND come from the germline V gene (reference sequence). Trimming left V 7 bases short and J 0 bases short, with 13 bases between. This chain's CDR3 is CASIRTENSNQPQHF. The CDR3 DNA is TGTGCCAGTATAAGGACAGAGAATAGCAATCAGCCCCAGCATTTT.

This sequence joins TRBV19 and TRBJ1-2; D unclear. Per germline, CDR1 LNHDA and CDR2 SQIVND (reference sequence). There are 16 residues in the CDR3. V gave up 4 bases and J gave up 2 bases, with 17 bases separating them. CDR3 residues: CASSTTGGGRNYGYTF. In DNA, the CDR3 is TGTGCCAGTAGTACCACCGGCGGAGGTAGAAACTATGGCTACACCTTC.

The chain recombines TRBV5-4 with TRBJ2-1; 11 nucleotides agree with TRBD2. This CDR3 is 15 amino acids long. The V gene's germline CDR1 is SGHNT and CDR2 YYREEE (reference sequence). V lost 3 bases and J lost 7; bases outside the gene matches: 6. CDR3 bases: TGTGCCAGCAGCTACCCGACTAGCGGGAATAATGAGCAGTTCTTC. Protein: CASSYPTSGNNEQFF.

The chain joins TRBV25-1 to TRBJ2-7; TRBD2 agrees at 13 bases. V trimming: 10 bases; J trimming: 2 bases; junction bases outside the gene matches: 5. Germline assignment: CDR1 MGHDK and CDR2 SYGVNS. The CDR3 covers 14 residues. The CDR3 DNA follows: TGTGCCACCACTGGACTAGCGGGAGCCTACGAGCAGTACTTC. The encoded protein is CATTGLAGAYEQYF.

The CDR3 is CASSFSGRALNEQFF. In nucleotides, the CDR3 is TGTGCCAGCAGCTTCAGCGGGAGGGCCCTCAATGAGCAGTTCTTC. This chain connects TRBV11-3 to TRBJ2-1; 10 bases are a match to TRBD2. The CDR3 contains 15 residues. After removal of 3 bases from V and 6 bases from J, the junction contained 5 bases not matched to a gene. Per germline, CDR1 SGHNT and CDR2 YENEEA.

V is TRBV27 and J is TRBJ1-2; 9 bases map to TRBD1. This CDR3 region has 15 residues. Unmatched junction bases numbered 7, after V lost 1 base and J lost 7 bases. Germline CDR1 MNHEY, CDR2 SMNVEV (reference sequence). The CDR3 nucleotides are TGTGCCAGCAGTTTATTCGGGACAGGGTCGTCTGGCTACACCTTC. This encodes CASSLFGTGSSGYTF.

The chain recombines TRBV3-1 (or the pseudogene TRBV3-2) with TRBJ1-5; no clear D. The germline gives CDR1 LGHDT, CDR2 YNNKEL (reference sequence). The germline V and J ends were trimmed by 0 bases and 2 bases, with 11 bases remaining between them. The CDR3 contains 16 residues. In nucleotides, the CDR3 is TGTGCCAGCAGCCAAGATCTCGTCAGCGGCAATCAGCCCCAGCATTTT. Encoded protein: CASSQDLVSGNQPQHF.

The gene calls are TRBV29-1 and TRBJ2-6; perhaps TRBD1 as D (5 bases). CDR1 is SQVTM and CDR2 is ANQGSEA in the germline V gene. This CDR3 spans 14 amino acids. V was trimmed by 6 bases and J by 4 bases, leaving 13 bases between them. CDR3 loop: CSVDTGRGANVLTF. Here the CDR3 DNA reads TGCAGCGTGGATACAGGTCGGGGGGCCAACGTCCTGACTTTC.

The count of this clone is one. The chain couples TRBV6-5 to TRBJ2-7, with 9 positions matching TRBD1. Germline-derived CDR1 and CDR2 are MNHEY and SVGAGI. The CDR3 runs 13 residues. The J segment lost 4 bases and the V segment lost 2 bases, leaving 0 bases of the junction unmatched. This chain's CDR3 is CASSYGTGYEQYF. In nucleotides, the CDR3 is TGTGCCAGCAGTTACGGGACAGGGTACGAGCAGTACTTC.